Following are 11 T cell receptor beta chains from one sample sequenced in a study of T cell responses to AZD1222 COVID-19 vaccine. TCRdb's copy holds only in-frame clones and misses some; the assay was immunoSEQ multiplex PCR. The sample yields 150,000 to 200,000 clones, almost 95% seen once. The sample here was peripheral blood, taken on day 0 of AZD1222 vaccination. These TCRs come from an adult in good health.

The CDR3 loop reads CASSLSVPNTEAFF. The CDR3 nucleotides are TGTGCCAGCAGTTTATCAGTTCCGAACACTGAAGCTTTCTTT. V gene TRBV28 combines with J gene TRBJ1-1; D is ambiguous. Trimming stripped 1 base from V and 1 base from J, with 7 bases between. CDR1 is MDHEN and CDR2 is SYDVKM in the germline V gene. The CDR3 is made up of 14 amino acids.

The chain is built from TRBV4-2 and TRBJ1-1; no definite D call. The CDR3 is made up of 13 amino acids. Trimming removed 0 bases at V and 7 bases at J, with 9 bases between. Germline assignment: CDR1 LGHNA and CDR2 YNFKEQ. The CDR3, as DNA: TGTGCCAGCAGCCAAGAATCCTGGGGTGAAGCTTTCTTT. Protein: CASSQESWGEAFF.

The rearrangement uses TRBV27 and TRBJ2-4; TRBD1 is a possible D gene (7 bases). V gave up 4 bases and J gave up 2 bases, with 15 bases separating them. The V gene's germline CDR1 is MNHEY and CDR2 SMNVEV (reference sequence). This CDR3 has 16 amino acids. In DNA form, the CDR3 reads TGTGCCAGCAGTTGGGGGGCGACAGGGACCAAAAACATTCAGTACTTC. Residues: CASSWGATGTKNIQYF.

The J gene is TRBJ1-2, the V gene TRBV6-5; D is uncertain. The CDR3 is 12 amino acids. Germline CDR1 reads MNHEY; CDR2 reads SVGAGI. With 9 bases removed from V and 1 base from J, the gap between germline ends came to 9 bases. The CDR3 DNA sequence: TGTGCCAGAAACGACGGTAACTATGGCTACACCTTC. Translated, it gives CARNDGNYGYTF.

The chain combines TRBV5-1 with TRBJ1-5, with 10 bases that match TRBD1. The length of the CDR3 is 15 residues. Per germline, CDR1 SGHRS and CDR2 YFSETQ. V lost 2 bases, J lost 7 bases, and 6 bases stayed unmatched. CDR3 nucleotide sequence: TGCGCCAGCAGCTTCGGGACAGGGGTTGGGCAGCCCCAGCATTTT. Translated, it gives CASSFGTGVGQPQHF.

In DNA, the CDR3 is TGTGCCAGCAGCCCAAGACAGGGACCCAATGAAAAACTGTTTTTT. Its translation: CASSPRQGPNEKLFF. The gene calls are TRBV9 and TRBJ1-4; 7 bases line up with TRBD1. The CDR3 totals 15 residues. In germline, CDR1 is SGDLS, CDR2 YYNGEE. The J segment lost 5 bases and the V segment lost 4 bases, leaving 8 bases of the junction unmatched.

The rearrangement links TRBV7-3 to TRBJ2-6; 13 bases fit TRBD2. Per germline, CDR1 SGHTA and CDR2 FQGTGA. This CDR3 region has 18 residues. V gave up 1 base and J gave up 2 bases; unmatched junction bases: 2. CDR3 region: CASSLMGTSGTGANVLTF. CDR3 sequence (DNA): TGTGCCAGCAGCTTAATGGGGACTAGCGGGACTGGGGCCAACGTCCTGACTTTC.

This clone was observed once. This sequence joins TRBV12-3 or TRBV12-4 and TRBJ2-3; unclear D gene. The CDR3 is made up of 13 amino acids. V lost 6 bases and J lost 0, with 7 bases in between. CDR3 in DNA: TGTGCCAGCAGAACGGACAGCACAGATACGCAGTATTTT. This sequence encodes CASRTDSTDTQYF.

In the case of this clone: Other nucleotide sequences from this sample produce the same CDR3. This chain links TRBV7-9 with TRBJ2-3; no clear D gene. With 1 base removed from V and 5 bases from J, the gap between germline ends came to 7 bases. CDR3 length: 13 residues. Germline V gives CDR1 SEHNR, CDR2 FQNEAQ (reference sequence). CDR3 in amino acids: CASSLGAEDTQYF. In DNA, the CDR3 is TGTGCCAGCAGCTTAGGGGCTGAAGATACGCAGTATTTT.

CDR3 loop: CASSQDNEQFF. In DNA, the CDR3 is TGCGCCAGCAGTCAAGACAATGAGCAGTTCTTC. The gene calls are TRBV23-1 and TRBJ2-1; the D is unclear. TRBV23-1 carries the ORF label, with uncertain function. The V end lost 2 bases, the J end lost 5 bases, and 1 base lay between the germline ends. The CDR3 runs 11 residues.

In this sample, this clone turned up once. The chain couples TRBV28 to TRBJ1-2; D is undetermined. The CDR3 runs to 13 residues. Deletions cut 5 bases from V and 8 bases from J, with 15 bases between. Germline V lookup: CDR1 MDHEN, CDR2 SYDVKM. This chain's CDR3 is CASSPHIREGYTF. CDR3 nucleotide sequence: TGTGCCAGCAGTCCCCATATAAGGGAGGGCTACACCTTC.